The rows below give T cell receptor beta chains drawn from one sample of a study of graft-versus-host responses after intestinal transplantation. Using immunoSEQ multiplex PCR, the repertoire was profiled, and TCRdb retains in-frame clones only, with some absent. The table shows around 88,000 clones, with roughly four fifths occurring only once. These TCRs' antigens remain unknown. The sequencing here drew on unstimulated CD8+ T cells sorted from spleen or lymph node cells, taken before intestinal transplant. These receptors were taken from a human donor who received an intestinal transplant. Both conserved end residues are part of each CDR3. D genes are given only for firm matches. Part of the rows lack a size; the others show once, few, many or a class for expanded clones.

J,length,V,D,size,CDR3,DNA
TRBJ1-5,17,TRBV4-1,-,-,CASSQGPPSYSNQPQHF,TGCGCCAGCAGCCAGGGGCCGCCATCATATAGCAATCAGCCCCAGCATTTT
TRBJ1-2,15,TRBV15,-,-,CATSRDEASNYGYTF,TGTGCCACCAGCAGAGATGAGGCATCTAACTATGGCTACACCTTC
TRBJ1-2,14,TRBV30,-,-,CAWAPAVGFNVWTF,TGTGCCTGGGCCCCTGCAGTCGGTTTTAATGTGTGGACCTTC
TRBJ2-1,14,TRBV27,-,-,CASSLSGGGNEQFF,TGTGCCAGCAGTTTATCTGGGGGTGGGAATGAGCAGTTCTTC
TRBJ2-7,15,TRBV4-1,TRBD1,-,CASSHGTGGSYEQYF,TGCGCCAGCAGCCACGGGACAGGGGGCTCCTACGAGCAGTACTTC
TRBJ2-2,13,TRBV9,-,-,CASSPRGTGELFF,TGTGCCAGCAGCCCCCGGGGGACCGGGGAGCTGTTTTTT
TRBJ1-1,15,TRBV6-6,-,few,CASSYSRGRNTEAFF,TGTGCCAGCAGTTACTCGAGGGGCAGGAACACTGAAGCTTTCTTT
TRBJ2-5,16,TRBV10-3,TRBD2,-,CAISESYGGLPREQYF,TGTGCCATCAGTGAGTCGTATGGGGGACTACCTAGGGAGCAGTACTTC
TRBJ2-7,14,TRBV5-1,TRBD1,-,CASRDRGQMKEQYF,TGCGCCAGCAGGGACAGGGGGCAGATGAAAGAGCAGTACTTC
TRBJ1-1,17,TRBV7-9,TRBD1,-,CASSFWDRGPMNTEAFF,TGTGCCAGCAGCTTCTGGGACAGGGGGCCCATGAACACTGAAGCTTTCTTT
TRBJ2-1,11,TRBV2,-,-,CASSLIDEQFF,TGTGCCAGCAGCCTAATAGATGAGCAGTTCTTC
TRBJ2-5,16,TRBV5-6,TRBD1,-,CASSLAWTGSRETQYF,TGTGCCAGCAGCTTGGCGTGGACAGGGTCCCGCGAGACCCAGTACTTC
TRBJ2-1,13,TRBV19,-,-,CASSISPYNEQFF,TGTGCCAGTAGTATAAGTCCCTACAATGAGCAGTTCTTC
TRBJ2-5,14,TRBV10-2,TRBD2,-,CASLPGLAAETQYF,TGCGCCAGTCTCCCGGGACTAGCGGCAGAGACCCAGTACTTC
TRBJ1-1,15,TRBV11-2,TRBD1,-,CASSGDRGLNTEAFF,TGTGCCAGCAGTGGGGACAGGGGGCTGAACACTGAAGCTTTCTTT
TRBJ2-1,15,TRBV5-6,TRBD1,-,CASSTDRGPYNEQFF,TGTGCCAGCAGCACAGACAGGGGGCCCTACAATGAGCAGTTCTTC
TRBJ2-1,18,TRBV7-9,TRBD2,-,CASSSNLAGGRSENEQFF,TGTGCCAGCAGCTCCAATCTAGCGGGGGGGCGGAGTGAAAATGAGCAGTTCTTC
TRBJ1-2,17,TRBV5-1,TRBD1,few,CASSSTGGSIINYGYTF,TGCGCCAGCAGCTCGACAGGGGGCTCGATAATTAACTATGGCTACACCTTC
TRBJ1-1,13,TRBV13,-,-,CASSLLEETEAFF,TGTGCCAGCAGCTTACTGGAAGAGACTGAAGCTTTCTTT
TRBJ1-1,15,TRBV6-5,-,-,CASSPGTFEWAEAFF,TGTGCCAGCAGTCCCGGGACCTTTGAGTGGGCTGAAGCTTTCTTT
TRBJ2-3,18,TRBV28,TRBD2,-,CASSSITPSGSRTDTQYF,TGTGCCAGCAGTTCCATCACACCTAGCGGGAGTCGGACAGATACGCAGTATTTT
TRBJ2-2,11,TRBV6-1,-,few,CASSPGWELFF,TGTGCCAGCAGTCCCGGGTGGGAGCTGTTTTTT
TRBJ2-1,16,TRBV15,TRBD2,-,CATSRALADHSFEQFF,TGTGCCACCAGCAGAGCCCTAGCGGACCATAGCTTTGAGCAGTTCTTC
TRBJ2-7,12,TRBV27,-,-,CASRGPFYEQYF,TGTGCCAGCAGGGGGCCGTTCTACGAGCAGTACTTC
TRBJ2-1,19,TRBV5-1,TRBD1,-,CASSLVDRFVPYSYNEQFF,TGCGCCAGCAGCTTGGTGGACAGGTTCGTCCCTTACTCCTACAATGAGCAGTTCTTC
TRBJ1-1,13,TRBV9,-,-,CASSVEQNTEAFF,TGTGCCAGCAGCGTAGAACAAAACACTGAAGCTTTCTTT
TRBJ2-7,14,TRBV7-9,-,-,CASSLVPDSYEQYF,TGTGCCAGCAGCTTAGTTCCGGATTCCTACGAGCAGTACTTC
TRBJ2-1,12,TRBV29-1,TRBD2,-,CSVEGGLNEQFF,TGCAGCGTTGAGGGAGGGTTAAATGAGCAGTTCTTC
TRBJ2-7,15,TRBV6-6,-,-,CASSYSIRETREQYF,TGTGCCAGCAGTTACTCGATCCGGGAGACCCGGGAGCAGTACTTC
TRBJ2-3,15,TRBV6-5,-,-,CASSYGGSSTDTQYF,TGTGCCAGCAGTTACGGGGGCTCTAGCACAGATACGCAGTATTTT
TRBJ2-1,16,TRBV7-9,-,-,CASSFRGGWSYNEQFF,TGTGCCAGCAGCTTCCGAGGGGGGTGGTCCTACAATGAGCAGTTCTTC
TRBJ2-7,15,TRBV6-5,-,-,CASTIETLPIYEQYF,TGTGCCAGCACGATCGAGACCCTACCCATCTACGAGCAGTACTTC
TRBJ1-5,14,TRBV4-1,-,-,CASSQVLRAPPQHF,TGCGCCAGCAGCCAAGTACTCAGGGCGCCGCCCCAGCATTTT
TRBJ2-2,16,TRBV13,-,-,CASSSMDFGNTGELFF,TGTGCCAGCAGCTCGATGGACTTCGGAAACACCGGGGAGCTGTTTTTT
TRBJ1-1,14,TRBV5-1,-,-,CASSPWGMNTEAFF,TGCGCCAGCAGCCCTTGGGGCATGAACACTGAAGCTTTCTTT
TRBJ2-1,15,TRBV5-1,-,-,CASSLEQGFLNEQFF,TGCGCCAGCAGTCTCGAACAGGGATTTCTCAATGAGCAGTTCTTC
TRBJ1-2,17,TRBV15,TRBD1,-,CATSRVGDSDGNYGYTF,TGTGCCACCAGCAGAGTTGGGGACAGCGACGGTAACTATGGCTACACCTTC
TRBJ1-5,12,TRBV21-1,-,-,CARQGDNQPQHF,TGTGCCAGGCAGGGAGACAATCAGCCCCAGCATTTT
TRBJ2-2,14,TRBV6-5,TRBD1,-,CASSITGGTGELFF,TGTGCCAGCAGTATAACAGGGGGCACCGGGGAGCTGTTTTTT
TRBJ1-1,13,TRBV6-4,-,-,CASARYENTEAFF,TGTGCCAGCGCACGATACGAGAACACTGAAGCTTTCTTT
TRBJ2-1,16,TRBV19,TRBD2,-,CASSPYSGSTYNEQFF,TGTGCCAGTAGTCCCTATAGCGGGAGCACCTACAATGAGCAGTTCTTC
TRBJ1-2,16,TRBV4-1,TRBD1,-,CASSGPRTGGDYGYTF,TGCGCCAGCAGCGGGCCCCGGACAGGGGGGGACTATGGCTACACCTTC
TRBJ2-1,17,TRBV11-2,TRBD1,-,CASSRVPGQGGRNEQFF,TGTGCCAGCAGCCGCGTCCCGGGACAGGGGGGGAGGAATGAGCAGTTCTTC
TRBJ2-2,13,TRBV6-6,-,once,CASSYSIAGELFF,TGTGCCAGCAGTTACTCGATAGCCGGGGAGCTGTTTTTT
TRBJ2-1,15,TRBV6-5,-,-,CASSYLRVSYNEQFF,TGTGCCAGCAGTTACTTGAGGGTGTCCTACAATGAGCAGTTCTTC